The 22 T cell receptor beta chains below come from one sample, sequenced in a study of cytomegalovirus exposure and HLA in healthy donors. The PCR employed 60 Vbeta primers together with 13 Jbeta primers. Generated by immunoSEQ multiplex PCR, the TCRdb table keeps only in-frame clones and is missing some. The sample lists about 55,000 clones; about 76% were seen once. Material for sequencing was PBMCs. The receptors were sampled from a female donor in good health and CMV-seronegative.

This chain joins TRBV10-3 and TRBJ1-1; a possible D gene is TRBD1 (6 bases). Germline values: CDR1 ENHRY, CDR2 SYGVKD. The CDR3 totals 12 residues. V lost 5 bases and J 5 bases, leaving 9 bases between the germline ends. DNA of the CDR3: TGTGCCATCAGTAACAGGGATACTGAAGCTTTCTTT. It is translated as CAISNRDTEAFF.

This chain links TRBV7-6 with TRBJ1-4, with 11 bases aligning to TRBD1. The length of the CDR3 is 15 residues. The germline V gene has CDR1 SGHVS and CDR2 FNYEAQ. With V trimmed by 5 bases and J by 7 bases, 6 bases remained unmatched. CDR3 protein: CASSPRTGGFEKLFF. CDR3 nucleotide sequence: TGTGCCAGCAGCCCGCGGACAGGGGGCTTTGAAAAACTGTTTTTT.

The gene calls are TRBV15 and TRBJ1-1, with 8 bases identical to TRBD1. J was trimmed by 8 bases and V by 1 base; bases with no gene match: 3. The CDR3 contains 13 residues. Germline V gene lookup returns CDR1 LNHNV and CDR2 YYDKDF (reference sequence). Here the CDR3 reads CATSRGDRTEAFF. The CDR3 DNA is TGTGCCACCAGCAGAGGGGACAGGACGGAAGCTTTCTTT.

The chain employs TRBV27 and TRBJ1-4; possible D gene TRBD1, 6 bases. V was clipped by 7 bases and J by 5 bases, with 11 bases between them. The CDR3 sequence is 13 residues long. The V gene's germline CDR1 is MNHEY and CDR2 SMNVEV (reference sequence). The CDR3 DNA is TGTGCCAGCACCACAGGGCCAAATGAAAAACTGTTTTTT. Translation: CASTTGPNEKLFF. Based on the CDR3 plus reference TRBV27 and TRBJ1-4, the full variable domain is EAQVTQNPRYLITVTGKKLTVTCSQNMNHEYMSWYRQDPGLGLRQIYYSMNVEVTDKGDVPEGYKVSRKEKRNFPLILESPSPNQTSLYFCASTTGPNEKLFFGSGTQLSVL.

The rearrangement joins TRBV7-2 to TRBJ2-7; 11 positions match TRBD2. The CDR3 loop spans 15 amino acids. Germline CDR1 SGHTA, CDR2 FQGNSA. J lost 2 bases, V lost 4 bases, and 4 bases had no gene match. The CDR3: CASSYGTSGPYEQYF. Here the CDR3 DNA reads TGTGCCAGCAGCTATGGGACTAGCGGCCCCTACGAGCAGTACTTC.

This clone was observed a single time. V usage is TRBV5-1 and J usage is TRBJ2-7; TRBD1 agrees at 12 bases. V lost 3 bases and J lost 4; bases outside the gene matches: 2. Germline V gives CDR1 SGHRS, CDR2 YFSETQ. The CDR3 is 14 amino acids. The CDR3, as DNA: TGCGCCAGCAGCTGGGGACAGGGGGCTTACGAGCAGTACTTC. Translated: CASSWGQGAYEQYF.

The chain carries TRBV9 and TRBJ2-2, with 11 bases identical to TRBD2. Germline trimming cut 5 bases from V and 6 bases from J; bases unmatched to any gene: 15. The CDR3 length is 18 residues. Germline lookup yields CDR1 SGDLS and CDR2 YYNGEE. DNA of the CDR3: TGTGCCAGCAGAAGAGCCGGGACTAGCGGATCGGGGGCCGGGGAGCTGTTTTTT. It yields the protein CASRRAGTSGSGAGELFF.

The V gene is TRBV18, the J gene TRBJ1-1; TRBD1 aligns across 7 bases. The germline V gene encodes CDR1 KGHSH and CDR2 LQKENI. With 5 bases clipped from V and 4 bases from J, the junction kept 4 bases outside the gene matches. CDR3 size: 13 residues. CDR3 sequence (DNA): TGTGCCAGCTCAGCGAACAGGGGCACTGAAGCTTTCTTT. Its translation: CASSANRGTEAFF.

The chain links TRBV5-1 to TRBJ2-1, with D possibly matching TRBD2 (6 bases). CDR3 length: 14 residues. The germline gives CDR1 SGHRS, CDR2 YFSETQ. V was clipped by 0 bases and J by 4 bases, with 8 bases between them. The CDR3 DNA reads as TGCGCCAGCAGCTTGGTGGGACTTTACAATGAGCAGTTCTTC. Protein product: CASSLVGLYNEQFF. The whole variable domain, filled in from reference TRBV5-1 and TRBJ2-1, reads KAGVTQTPRYLIKTRGQQVTLSCSPISGHRSVSWYQQTPGQGLQFLFEYFSETQRNKGNFPGRFSGRQFSNSRSEMNVSTLELGDSALYLCASSLVGLYNEQFFGPGTRLTVL.

The chain joins TRBV29-1 to TRBJ2-7; D is uncertain. The CDR3 runs to 11 residues. Germline lookup yields CDR1 SQVTM and CDR2 ANQGSEA. V was clipped by 5 bases and J by 4 bases, with 9 bases between them. In DNA, the CDR3 is TGCAGCGTTAACTGGGCGTACGAGCAGTACTTC. It specifies CSVNWAYEQYF.

The chain's CDR3 is CASSERGAGGGNTIYF. DNA of the CDR3: TGTGCCAGCAGTGAAAGAGGGGCAGGGGGTGGAAACACCATATATTTT. The rearrangement uses TRBV2 and TRBJ1-3; 7 bases are shared with TRBD1. The germline V gene encodes CDR1 SNHLY and CDR2 FYNNEI. This CDR3 contains 16 residues. V was pared by 2 bases and J by 3 bases, with 7 bases of the junction left unmatched.

The gene calls are TRBV7-9 and TRBJ2-1; 14 bases fit TRBD2. The junction had 6 bases not matched to a gene; V was cut back by 4 bases and J by 1 base. The germline gives CDR1 SEHNR, CDR2 FQNEAQ (reference sequence). This CDR3 contains 18 residues. The CDR3 is CASSSGLAGVWSYNEQFF. For the CDR3, the DNA is TGTGCCAGCAGCTCGGGACTAGCGGGAGTTTGGTCCTACAATGAGCAGTTCTTC.

The chain combines TRBV11-3 with TRBJ2-7, with a possible D match to TRBD1 (6 bases). Germline V lookup: CDR1 SGHNT, CDR2 YENEEA. The CDR3 extends over 13 amino acids. V was shortened by 4 bases and J by 6 bases, with 13 bases between the two germline ends. The CDR3 bases are TGTGCCAGCAGCTCAGGGGTGTCACGCGAGCAGTACTTC. It codes for CASSSGVSREQYF.

This clone has more than one count but fewer than ten. The CDR3: CASSSSGATNEKLFF. CDR3 in DNA: TGCGCCAGCAGCTCCTCAGGGGCAACTAATGAAAAACTGTTTTTT. V is TRBV5-1 and J is TRBJ1-4, with D perhaps matching TRBD1 (6 bases). Germline CDR1 SGHRS, CDR2 YFSETQ. The CDR3 consists of 15 residues. Trimming took off 3 bases at V and 0 bases at J, with 9 bases between the two ends.

This clone came up once. This chain's CDR3 is CASPERARGHGGYTF. DNA for the CDR3: TGCGCCAGCCCTGAGAGGGCCAGGGGGCACGGTGGCTACACCTTC. This chain links TRBV10-1 with TRBJ1-2; 8 nucleotides line up with TRBD1. Germline CDR1 and CDR2: WNHNN and SYGVQD (reference sequence). J was trimmed by 7 bases and V by 8 bases; bases with no gene match: 15. This CDR3 comprises 15 residues.

This sequence joins TRBV5-8 and TRBJ2-6; 11 bases align to TRBD1. This CDR3 region has 17 residues. The V and J ends lost 0 bases and 2 bases, in that order; junction bases with no gene match: 1. CDR1 and CDR2 (germline): SGHTS, YDEGEE. CDR3 loop: CASSLGTGGAGANVLTF. As DNA, the CDR3 is TGTGCCAGCAGCTTGGGGACAGGGGGCGCTGGGGCCAACGTCCTGACTTTC. Using reference TRBV5-8 and TRBJ2-6 for the parts outside the CDR3, the full variable domain is EAGVTQSPTHLIKTRGQQATLRCSPISGHTSVYWYQQALGLGLQFLLWYDEGEERNRGNFPPRFSGRQFPNYSSELNVNALELEDSALYLCASSLGTGGAGANVLTFGAGSRLTVL.

This clone was seen just once. The chain couples TRBV5-1 to TRBJ2-5, with D possibly matching TRBD1 (6 bases). CDR3 length: 14 amino acids. Germline V lookup: CDR1 SGHRS, CDR2 YFSETQ. V lost 2 bases and J 3 bases, leaving 11 bases between the germline ends. CDR3 DNA: TGCGCCAGCAGCTTTTTCAGGGGCGAAGAGACCCAGTACTTC. Translation: CASSFFRGEETQYF.

Only a few counts were recorded for this clone. The genes are TRBV9 and TRBJ2-3; the D gene is possibly TRBD2 (7 bases). Trimming cost V 0 bases and J 6 bases, with 14 bases left between them. Germline V gene lookup returns CDR1 SGDLS and CDR2 YYNGEE. This CDR3 comprises 15 residues. The CDR3 loop reads CASSVEGGHIDTQYF. In DNA, the CDR3 is TGTGCCAGCAGCGTAGAGGGGGGGCACATTGATACGCAGTATTTT.

This clone was detected only a few times. The gene calls are TRBV6-4 and TRBJ2-2; D unresolved. Germline values: CDR1 MRHNA, CDR2 SNTAGT. Trimming took off 0 bases at V and 9 bases at J, with 8 bases between the two ends. CDR3 length: 13 amino acids. The DNA of the CDR3 is TGTGCCAGCAGTGACTCGTCTGAGAGGGAGCTGTTTTTT. This sequence encodes CASSDSSERELFF.

This clone has only a few counts. Other DNA sequences in this sample translate to the same CDR3. The CDR3 DNA sequence: TGTGCCAGCAGCTCCGGACAGGGGCTTAACACTGAAGCTTTCTTT. This gives the protein CASSSGQGLNTEAFF. The chain recombines TRBV6-5 with TRBJ1-1; 9 bases align to TRBD1. CDR3 length: 15 residues. The germline V gene has CDR1 MNHEY and CDR2 SVGAGI. V lost 6 bases to trimming and J lost 2 bases; unmatched junction nucleotides: 7.

V gene TRBV9 combines with J gene TRBJ1-3; TRBD1 might be the D (6 bases). Germline values: CDR1 SGDLS, CDR2 YYNGEE. V lost 4 bases, J lost 0 bases, and 11 bases lay in between. CDR3 length: 15 amino acids. CDR3 DNA: TGTGCCAGCAGCCCCCAGGGGAGCTCTGGAAACACCATATATTTT. This sequence encodes CASSPQGSSGNTIYF.

V usage is TRBV6-5 and J usage is TRBJ1-5; no definite D call. The CDR3 sequence is 16 residues long. The V end lost 0 bases, the J end lost 1 base, and 10 bases lay between the germline ends. From germline, CDR1 is MNHEY and CDR2 SVGAGI. The chain's CDR3 is CASSYSKFGSNQPQHF. The CDR3 DNA reads TGTGCCAGCAGTTACTCGAAGTTCGGGAGCAATCAGCCCCAGCATTTT.